The source of this T cell receptor beta chain is a study of radiotherapy plus CTLA-4 blockade in lung cancer. Overall study: Objective responses arose in about 17% of patients, and around 32% experienced disease control. Points from the study as a whole: Following radiotherapy plus ipilimumab, tumor-derived TCR clones expanded in the blood.

V shed 1 base and J shed 7 bases, with 11 bases lying between them. CDR3 length equals 14 residues. The germline CDR1 and CDR2 sequences are LNHNV and YYDKDF (reference sequence). Details on this clone: Its specificity is not known.

Profiled with immunoSEQ multiplex PCR; TCRdb holds only in-frame clones, not every one. The data show about 78,000 clones, with about 86% seen just once and around 2% held by the top ten. The chain recombines TRBV15 with TRBJ1-5; D might be TRBD1 (5 bases). This TCR came from a human donor with non-small cell lung cancer who had a partial response to radiotherapy plus ipilimumab. Sequenced here: peripheral blood, sampled from a patient treated with radiotherapy plus ipilimumab. The CDR3 protein is CATSRVSAGQPQHF. In nucleotides, the CDR3 is TGTGCCACCAGCAGAGTGTCGGCAGGGCAGCCCCAGCATTTT.